The 11 T cell receptor beta chains listed next were all sequenced from one sample in a study of blood T cell repertoires in COVID-19. Generated by immunoSEQ multiplex PCR, the TCRdb table keeps only in-frame clones and is missing some. The sample yields around 72,000 clones, around 90% seen once. The sequencing sample was made of peripheral blood. The receptors were gathered from a man between 50 and 59 years old with acute or convalescent COVID-19.

J is TRBJ1-2 and V is TRBV6-4, with unresolved D. This CDR3 is 12 amino acids long. The germline gives CDR1 MRHNA, CDR2 SNTAGT. With 0 bases removed from V and 8 bases from J, the gap between germline ends came to 7 bases. CDR3 sequence reads: CASSDSSVGYTF. The CDR3 coding sequence is TGTGCCAGCAGTGACTCGAGTGTCGGCTACACCTTC.

The V and J genes are TRBV12-3 or TRBV12-4 and TRBJ2-1; D is possibly TRBD1 (5 bases). This CDR3 is built from 13 residues. V was trimmed by 5 bases and J by 7 bases, leaving 12 bases between them. CDR3 amino acids: CASSPVQANEQFF. In nucleotides, the CDR3 is TGTGCCAGCAGTCCCGTACAGGCTAATGAGCAGTTCTTC.

This sequence joins TRBV27 and TRBJ1-2, with 8 bases matching TRBD1. The CDR3 covers 15 residues. Germline V gene sequence: CDR1 MNHEY, CDR2 SMNVEV (reference sequence). J gave up 1 base and V 6 bases, and 7 bases lay outside the gene matches. In nucleotides, the CDR3 is TGTGCCAGCAGGCACCAGGGGGCAAGTAACTATGGCTACACCTTC. Encoded protein: CASRHQGASNYGYTF.

The count of this clone is one. The rearrangement uses TRBV2 and TRBJ2-5; possible D gene TRBD1, 6 bases. V dropped 6 bases and J dropped 5 bases, with 10 bases sitting between them. The CDR3 length is 12 residues. The germline V gene has CDR1 SNHLY and CDR2 FYNNEI. This CDR3 is CASRGQLETQYF. The CDR3 DNA sequence: TGTGCCAGCAGGGGACAATTGGAGACCCAGTACTTC.

The chain is built from TRBV5-1 and TRBJ2-2; D possibly corresponds to TRBD1 (5 bases). Germline V gives CDR1 SGHRS, CDR2 YFSETQ. This CDR3 comprises 14 residues. Trimming removed 3 bases from V and 4 bases from J, with 10 bases in between. Written as DNA, the CDR3 is TGCGCCAGCAGCTCCTCAGGGTCCACCGGGGAGCTGTTTTTT. Translating gives CASSSSGSTGELFF.

This clone was counted between two and nine times. The CDR3 here is CASSLAEGQGEAFF. CDR3 nucleotides: TGTGCCAGCAGCTTAGCGGAAGGACAGGGTGAAGCTTTCTTT. The chain couples TRBV7-9 to TRBJ1-1; 8 bases fit TRBD1. Per the germline V gene, CDR1 is SEHNR and CDR2 is FQNEAQ (reference sequence). This CDR3 is built from 14 residues. V lost 0 bases and J lost 7; bases outside the gene matches: 4.

The CDR3 DNA follows: TGTGCCAGTAGTATAGGTCGGCAGGGCTGGCAGCCCCAGCATTTT. Translating it yields CASSIGRQGWQPQHF. The J gene is TRBJ1-5, the V gene TRBV19; possible D gene TRBD1, 5 bases. The CDR3 totals 15 residues. The germline V and J ends were trimmed by 1 base and 7 bases, with 14 bases remaining between them. Germline V gene sequence: CDR1 LNHDA, CDR2 SQIVND (reference sequence).

The CDR3 DNA follows: TGCGCCAGCAGCTTGGAGGCAGGGGTAGAGACCCAGTACTTC. Its translation: CASSLEAGVETQYF. The rearrangement links TRBV5-1 to TRBJ2-5; maybe TRBD1 (6 bases). The CDR3 length is 14 residues. Trimming took 0 bases from V and 4 from J, leaving 10 bases between them. CDR1 and CDR2 from the germline V gene are SGHRS and YFSETQ. The full variable domain, completed using reference TRBV5-1 and TRBJ2-5, is KAGVTQTPRYLIKTRGQQVTLSCSPISGHRSVSWYQQTPGQGLQFLFEYFSETQRNKGNFPGRFSGRQFSNSRSEMNVSTLELGDSALYLCASSLEAGVETQYFGPGTRLLVL.

The chain couples TRBV28 to TRBJ1-5, with a possible D match to TRBD1 (5 bases). Deletions cut 7 bases from V and 0 bases from J, with 16 bases between. The germline V gene encodes CDR1 MDHEN and CDR2 SYDVKM. CDR3 length: 16 residues. The CDR3 protein is CASTPTGGYSNQPQHF. Here the CDR3 DNA reads TGTGCCAGCACTCCTACTGGGGGGTATAGCAATCAGCCCCAGCATTTT.

The chain uses TRBV27 and TRBJ2-5; 8 bases match TRBD1. Matching the DNA end better, TRBJ2-7 makes the J call doubtful. Per the germline V gene, CDR1 is MNHEY and CDR2 is SMNVEV (reference sequence). The length of the CDR3 is 14 residues. The CDR3 here is CASSLGQGAYEQYF. In DNA form, the CDR3 reads TGTGCCAGCAGTTTAGGACAGGGAGCCTACGAGCAGTACTTC.

This chain uses TRBV2 with TRBJ1-5; no clear D gene. This CDR3 has 14 amino acids. Between the trimmed V and J ends, which lost 6 bases and 0 bases, there was a span of 9 bases. The V gene's germline CDR1 is SNHLY and CDR2 FYNNEI. CDR3 amino acids: CASRRENSNQPQHF. CDR3 nucleotide sequence: TGTGCCAGCAGAAGGGAGAATAGCAATCAGCCCCAGCATTTT.